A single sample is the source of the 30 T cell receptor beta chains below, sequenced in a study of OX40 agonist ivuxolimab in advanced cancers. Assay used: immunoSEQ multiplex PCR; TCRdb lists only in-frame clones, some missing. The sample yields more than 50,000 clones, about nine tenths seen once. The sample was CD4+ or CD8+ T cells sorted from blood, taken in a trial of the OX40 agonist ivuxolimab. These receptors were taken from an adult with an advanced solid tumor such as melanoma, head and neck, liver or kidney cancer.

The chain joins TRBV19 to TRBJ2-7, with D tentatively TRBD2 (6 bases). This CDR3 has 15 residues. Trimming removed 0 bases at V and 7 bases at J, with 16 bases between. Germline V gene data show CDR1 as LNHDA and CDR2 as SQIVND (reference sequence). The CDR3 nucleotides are TGTGCCAGTAGTATAGAGGGGGGACCCCTCCGGGAGCAGTACTTC. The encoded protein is CASSIEGGPLREQYF.

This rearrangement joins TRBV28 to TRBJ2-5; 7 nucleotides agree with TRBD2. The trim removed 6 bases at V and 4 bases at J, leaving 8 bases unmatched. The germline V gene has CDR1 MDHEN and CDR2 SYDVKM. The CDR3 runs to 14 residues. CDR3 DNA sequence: TGTGCCAGCAGCACCGTTTCGGGGGGAGAGACCCAGTACTTC. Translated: CASSTVSGGETQYF. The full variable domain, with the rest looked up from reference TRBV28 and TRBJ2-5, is DVKVTQSSRYLVKRTGEKVFLECVQDMDHENMFWYRQDPGLGLRLIYFSYDVKMKEKGDIPEGYSVSREKKERFSLILESASTNQTSMYLCASSTVSGGETQYFGPGTRLLVL.

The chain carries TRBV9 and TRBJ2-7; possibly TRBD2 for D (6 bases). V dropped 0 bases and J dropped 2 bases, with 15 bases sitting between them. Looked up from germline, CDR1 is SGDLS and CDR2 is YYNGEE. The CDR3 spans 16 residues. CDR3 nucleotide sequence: TGTGCCAGCAGCGTAGCCACTAGCCGGGGCCCCTACGAGCAGTACTTC. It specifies CASSVATSRGPYEQYF. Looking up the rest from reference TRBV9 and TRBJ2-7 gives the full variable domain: DSGVTQTPKHLITATGQRVTLRCSPRSGDLSVYWYQQSLDQGLQFLIQYYNGEERAKGNILERFSAQQFPDLHSELNLSSLELGDSALYFCASSVATSRGPYEQYFGPGTRLTVT.

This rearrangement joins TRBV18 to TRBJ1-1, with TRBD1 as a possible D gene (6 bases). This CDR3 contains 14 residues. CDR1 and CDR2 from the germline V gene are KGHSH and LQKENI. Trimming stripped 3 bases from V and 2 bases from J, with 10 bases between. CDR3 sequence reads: CASSPWTENTEAFF. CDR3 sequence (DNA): TGTGCCAGCTCACCCTGGACAGAAAACACTGAAGCTTTCTTT.

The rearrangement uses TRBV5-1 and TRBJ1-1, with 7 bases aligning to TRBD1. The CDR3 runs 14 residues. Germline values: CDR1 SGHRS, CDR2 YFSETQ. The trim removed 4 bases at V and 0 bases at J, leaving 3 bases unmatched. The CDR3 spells CASSQQGMNTEAFF. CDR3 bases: TGCGCCAGCAGCCAACAGGGGATGAACACTGAAGCTTTCTTT.

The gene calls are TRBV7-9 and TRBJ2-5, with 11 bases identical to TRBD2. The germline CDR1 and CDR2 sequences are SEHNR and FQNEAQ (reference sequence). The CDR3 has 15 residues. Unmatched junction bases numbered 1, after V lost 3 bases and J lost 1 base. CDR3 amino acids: CASSFLAGGQETQYF. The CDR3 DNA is TGTGCCAGCAGCTTCCTAGCGGGGGGCCAAGAGACCCAGTACTTC.

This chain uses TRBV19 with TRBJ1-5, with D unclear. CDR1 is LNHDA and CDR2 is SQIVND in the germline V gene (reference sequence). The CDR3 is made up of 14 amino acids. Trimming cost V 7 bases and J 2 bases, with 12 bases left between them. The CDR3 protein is CASTPGYGNQPQHF. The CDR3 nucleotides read TGTGCCAGTACGCCAGGTTACGGCAATCAGCCCCAGCATTTT.

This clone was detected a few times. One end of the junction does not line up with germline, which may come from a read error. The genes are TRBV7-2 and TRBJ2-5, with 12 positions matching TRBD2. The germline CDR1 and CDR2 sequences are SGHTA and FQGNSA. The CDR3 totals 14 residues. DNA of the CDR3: TGTGCCAGCAGCCTAGCGGGAGGGCCTCAGACCCAGTACTTC. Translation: CASSLAGGPQTQYF.

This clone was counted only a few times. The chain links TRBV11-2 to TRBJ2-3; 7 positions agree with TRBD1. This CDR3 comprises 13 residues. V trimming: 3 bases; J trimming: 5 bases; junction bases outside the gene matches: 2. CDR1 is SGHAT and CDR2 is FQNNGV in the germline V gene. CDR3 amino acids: CASSFTGEDTQYF. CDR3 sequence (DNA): TGTGCCAGCAGCTTTACAGGGGAAGATACGCAGTATTTT.

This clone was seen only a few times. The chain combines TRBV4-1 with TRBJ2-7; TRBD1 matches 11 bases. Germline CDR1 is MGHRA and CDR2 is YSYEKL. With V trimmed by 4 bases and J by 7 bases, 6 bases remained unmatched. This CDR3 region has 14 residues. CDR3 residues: CASSRGQGAEEQYF. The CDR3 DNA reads TGCGCCAGCAGCCGCGGACAGGGGGCGGAAGAGCAGTACTTC.

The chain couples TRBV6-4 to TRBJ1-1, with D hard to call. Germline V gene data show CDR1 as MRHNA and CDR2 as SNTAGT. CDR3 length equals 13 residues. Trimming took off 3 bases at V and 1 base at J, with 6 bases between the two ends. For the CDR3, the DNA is TGTGCCAGCAGTGAGGAGGGGAACACTGAAGCTTTCTTT. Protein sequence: CASSEEGNTEAFF.

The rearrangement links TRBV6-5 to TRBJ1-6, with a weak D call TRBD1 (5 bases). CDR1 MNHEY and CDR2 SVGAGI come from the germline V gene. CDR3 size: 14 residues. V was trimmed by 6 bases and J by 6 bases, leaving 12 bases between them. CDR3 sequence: CASRSTGGNSPLHF. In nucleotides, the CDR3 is TGTGCCAGCAGGTCTACGGGGGGTAATTCACCCCTCCACTTT.

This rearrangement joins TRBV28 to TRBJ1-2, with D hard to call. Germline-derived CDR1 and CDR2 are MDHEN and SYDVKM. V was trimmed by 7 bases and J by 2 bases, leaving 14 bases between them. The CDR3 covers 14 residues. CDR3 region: CASNQLGGNYGYTF. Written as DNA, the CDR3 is TGTGCCAGCAACCAATTAGGAGGGAACTATGGCTACACCTTC.

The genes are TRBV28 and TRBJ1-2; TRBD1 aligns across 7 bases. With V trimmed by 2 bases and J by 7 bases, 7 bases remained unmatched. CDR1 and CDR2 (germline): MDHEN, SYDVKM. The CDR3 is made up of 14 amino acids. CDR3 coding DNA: TGTGCCAGCAGTTTAGACGACAGGGTCGGTGGCTACACCTTC. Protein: CASSLDDRVGGYTF.

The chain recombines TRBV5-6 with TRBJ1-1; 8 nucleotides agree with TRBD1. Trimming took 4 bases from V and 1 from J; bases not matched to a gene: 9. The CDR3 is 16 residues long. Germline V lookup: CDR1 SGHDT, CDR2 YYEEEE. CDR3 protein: CASSPWDRMRNTEAFF. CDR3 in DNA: TGTGCCAGCAGCCCCTGGGACAGGATGAGGAACACTGAAGCTTTCTTT.

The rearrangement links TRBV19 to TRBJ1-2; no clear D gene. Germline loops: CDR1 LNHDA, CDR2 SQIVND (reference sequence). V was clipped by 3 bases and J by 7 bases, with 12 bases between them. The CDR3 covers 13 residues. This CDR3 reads CASSILSLGGYTF. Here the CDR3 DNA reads TGTGCCAGTAGTATCCTAAGCCTGGGTGGCTACACCTTC.

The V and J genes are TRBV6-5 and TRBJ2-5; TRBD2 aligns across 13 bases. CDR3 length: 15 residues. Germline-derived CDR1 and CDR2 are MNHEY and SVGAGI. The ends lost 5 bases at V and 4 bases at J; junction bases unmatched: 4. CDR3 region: CASSGWTSGRETQYF. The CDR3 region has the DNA TGTGCCAGCAGTGGTTGGACTAGCGGGAGAGAGACCCAGTACTTC.

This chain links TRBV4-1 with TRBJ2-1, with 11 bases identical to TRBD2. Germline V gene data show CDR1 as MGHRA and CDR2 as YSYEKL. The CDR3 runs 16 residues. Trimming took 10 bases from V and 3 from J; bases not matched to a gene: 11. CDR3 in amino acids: CAIRPDTSGSYNEQFF. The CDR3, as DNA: TGCGCCATCCGACCGGACACTAGCGGGAGCTACAATGAGCAGTTCTTC.

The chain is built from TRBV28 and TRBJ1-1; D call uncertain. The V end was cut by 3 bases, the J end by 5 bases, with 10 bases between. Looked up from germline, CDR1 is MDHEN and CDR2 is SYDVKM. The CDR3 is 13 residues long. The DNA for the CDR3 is TGTGCCAGCAGTTTTGGTGGGAATACTGAAGCTTTCTTT. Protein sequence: CASSFGGNTEAFF.

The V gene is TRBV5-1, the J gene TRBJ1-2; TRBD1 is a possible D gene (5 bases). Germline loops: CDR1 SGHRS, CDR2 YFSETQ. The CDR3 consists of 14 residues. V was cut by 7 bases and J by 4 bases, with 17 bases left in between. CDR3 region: CASAADSGTYGYTF. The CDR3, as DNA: TGCGCCAGCGCCGCAGATTCCGGGACCTATGGCTACACCTTC.

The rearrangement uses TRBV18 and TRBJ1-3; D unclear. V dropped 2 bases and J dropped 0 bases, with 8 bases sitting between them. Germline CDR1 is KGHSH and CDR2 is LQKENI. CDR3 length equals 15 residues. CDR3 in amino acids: CASSPDLLSGNTIYF. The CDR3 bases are TGTGCCAGCTCACCAGACCTCCTCTCTGGAAACACCATATATTTT. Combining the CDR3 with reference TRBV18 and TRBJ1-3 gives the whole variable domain NAGVMQNPRHLVRRRGQEARLRCSPMKGHSHVYWYRQLPEEGLKFMVYLQKENIIDESGMPKERFSAEFPKEGPSILRIQQVVRGDSAAYFCASSPDLLSGNTIYFGEGSWLTVV.

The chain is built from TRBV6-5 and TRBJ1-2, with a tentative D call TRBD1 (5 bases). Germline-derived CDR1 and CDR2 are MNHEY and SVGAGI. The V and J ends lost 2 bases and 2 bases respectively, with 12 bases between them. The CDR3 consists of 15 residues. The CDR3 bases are TGTGCCAGCAGTTACGGTCAGGGATGGAACTATGGCTACACCTTC. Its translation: CASSYGQGWNYGYTF.

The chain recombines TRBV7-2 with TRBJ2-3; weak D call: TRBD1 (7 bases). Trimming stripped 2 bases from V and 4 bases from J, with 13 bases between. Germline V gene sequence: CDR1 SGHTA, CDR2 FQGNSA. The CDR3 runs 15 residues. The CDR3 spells CASSLPSRGADTQYF. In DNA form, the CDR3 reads TGTGCCAGCAGCTTACCATCCAGGGGGGCAGATACGCAGTATTTT. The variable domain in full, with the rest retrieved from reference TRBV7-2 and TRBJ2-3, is GAGVSQSPSNKVTEKGKDVELRCDPISGHTALYWYRQSLGQGLEFLIYFQGNSAPDKSGLPSDRFSAERTGGSVSTLTIQRTQQEDSAVYLCASSLPSRGADTQYFGPGTRLTVL.

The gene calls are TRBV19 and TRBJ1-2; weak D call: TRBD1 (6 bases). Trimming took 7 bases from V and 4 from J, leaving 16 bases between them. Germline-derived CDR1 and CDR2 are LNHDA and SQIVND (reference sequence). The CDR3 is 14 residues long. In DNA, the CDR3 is TGTGCCAGTAAGTTGAAACAGGGCACCTATGGCTACACCTTC. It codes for CASKLKQGTYGYTF.

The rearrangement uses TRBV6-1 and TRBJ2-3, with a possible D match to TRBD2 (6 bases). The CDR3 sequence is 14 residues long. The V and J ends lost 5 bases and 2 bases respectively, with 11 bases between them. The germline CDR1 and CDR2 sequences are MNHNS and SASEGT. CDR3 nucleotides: TGTGCCAGCAGTAGGAGGGAGCTCACAGATACGCAGTATTTT. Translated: CASSRRELTDTQYF.

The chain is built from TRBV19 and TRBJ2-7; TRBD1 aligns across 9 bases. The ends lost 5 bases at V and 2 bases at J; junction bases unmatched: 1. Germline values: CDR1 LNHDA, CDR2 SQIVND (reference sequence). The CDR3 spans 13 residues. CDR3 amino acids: CASSRDRAYEQYF. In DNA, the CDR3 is TGTGCCAGTAGTCGGGACAGGGCCTACGAGCAGTACTTC.

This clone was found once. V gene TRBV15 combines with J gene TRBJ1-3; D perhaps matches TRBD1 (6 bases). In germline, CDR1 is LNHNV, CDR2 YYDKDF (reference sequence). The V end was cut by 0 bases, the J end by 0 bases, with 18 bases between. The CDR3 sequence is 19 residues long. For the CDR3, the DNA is TGTGCCACCAGCAGAGATTACGGGGGGCCGACGAGCTCTGGAAACACCATATATTTT. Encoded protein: CATSRDYGGPTSSGNTIYF.

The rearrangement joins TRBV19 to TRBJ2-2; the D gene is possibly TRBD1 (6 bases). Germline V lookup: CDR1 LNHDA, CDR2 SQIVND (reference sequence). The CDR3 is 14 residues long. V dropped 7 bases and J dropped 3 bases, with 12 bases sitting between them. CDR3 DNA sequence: TGTGCCAGTATCAAGACAGGAGACACCGGGGAGCTGTTTTTT. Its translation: CASIKTGDTGELFF.

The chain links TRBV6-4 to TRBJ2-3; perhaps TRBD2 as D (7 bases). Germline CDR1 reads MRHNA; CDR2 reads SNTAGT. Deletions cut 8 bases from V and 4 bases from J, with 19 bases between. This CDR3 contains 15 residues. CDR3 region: CASRITGGQADTQYF. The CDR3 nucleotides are TGTGCCAGCCGGATTACCGGGGGGCAAGCAGATACGCAGTATTTT.

For the CDR3, the DNA is TGCAGCGTTGAAGTATTAGGCGGGAGGGTCATCCACAATGAGCAGTTCTTC. This translates into CSVEVLGGRVIHNEQFF. The chain has TRBV29-1 and TRBJ2-1; 9 nucleotides line up with TRBD2. Losses at the gene ends were 1 base for V and 5 bases for J; bases not matched to a gene: 12. The germline gives CDR1 SQVTM, CDR2 ANQGSEA. This CDR3 comprises 17 residues.